This T cell receptor (beta chain) was documented in a study of sequential checkpoint blockade in melanoma. Across the whole study: Patients were randomized 1:1 to nivolumab-then-ipilimumab or ipilimumab-then-nivolumab first-line. Maintenance nivolumab came after either treatment sequence.

Assay used: immunoSEQ multiplex PCR; TCRdb lists only in-frame clones, some missing. This sample has tens of thousands of clones, with about 88% found just once. As for treatment: randomized to nivolumab then ipilimumab (arm A) or the reverse (arm B). Patients had received no earlier DNA-damaging chemotherapy. The CDR3 spans 15 residues. Trimming took off 4 bases at V and 5 bases at J, with 14 bases between the two ends. Germline CDR1 SNHLY, CDR2 FYNNEI. The source of this sequence is a human donor with melanoma. Sequenced material: CD8+ T cells sorted from blood (inferred from file names), taken from a patient given nivolumab and ipilimumab in sequence. The chain uses TRBV2 and TRBJ1-4; a possible D gene is TRBD1 (5 bases). CDR3 coding DNA: TGTGCCAGCAGTGGCATGGGGGGTAGGAATGAAAAACTGTTTTTT. It yields the protein CASSGMGGRNEKLFF.